This T cell receptor beta chain was identified in a study of identical twins. General study points: Reduced insertions were recorded for abundant cord blood beta clonotypes, with no such pattern in memory repertoires. The presence of invariant MAIT and iNKT cells could partly confound analyses of zero-insertion sequences.

The CDR3 is 15 residues long. Germline V gene lookup returns CDR1 SGHVS and CDR2 FQNEAQ. V dropped 5 bases and J dropped 0 bases, with 11 bases sitting between them. TCRdb passed the 5' RACE reads through MiXCR, listing each CDR3 protein once. The table includes about 900,000 distinct CDR3 sequences, around an eighth detected once. To note about this clonotype: Its antigen is currently unknown.

These data were likewise used in another study, on yellow fever vaccine responses in identical twins.

V is TRBV7-8 and J is TRBJ2-1; a weak D match, TRBD2 (6 bases). The specimen sequenced was PBMCs. This TCR came from a woman between 18 and 30 years old in good health. The CDR3 DNA reads TGTGCCAGCAGCGCGGAGGGCTACTCCTACAATGAGCAGTTCTTC. It yields the protein CASSAEGYSYNEQFF.